Shown below are 30 T cell receptor beta chains from a single sample sequenced in a study of T cell responses to AZD1222 COVID-19 vaccine. TCRdb's copy holds only in-frame clones and misses some; the assay was immunoSEQ multiplex PCR. The sample shows 150,000 to 200,000 clones, 88% of them seen only once. The sequencing here drew on peripheral blood, taken 28 days after the second AZD1222 dose. The receptor set was obtained from an adult who received the AZD1222 COVID-19 vaccine.

This chain uses TRBV7-2 with TRBJ1-6; possibly TRBD1 for D (5 bases). This CDR3 region has 14 residues. Germline V gene data show CDR1 as SGHTA and CDR2 as FQGNSA. Trimming pared 3 bases from V and 10 bases from J, leaving 13 bases between. In DNA form, the CDR3 reads TGTGCCAGCAGCTTCGACAGTGTCTGGTCACCCCTCCACTTT. Translated, it gives CASSFDSVWSPLHF.

The rearrangement uses TRBV11-2 and TRBJ1-1, with TRBD1 identical over 8 bases. V lost 5 bases and J lost 0; bases outside the gene matches: 11. Germline V gene lookup returns CDR1 SGHAT and CDR2 FQNNGV. There are 17 residues in the CDR3. CDR3 region: CASSPGTGLYMNTEAFF. CDR3 sequence (DNA): TGTGCCAGCAGCCCGGGGACAGGTTTGTACATGAACACTGAAGCTTTCTTT. The entire variable domain, with the rest obtained from reference TRBV11-2 and TRBJ1-1, is as follows: EAGVAQSPRYKIIEKRQSVAFWCNPISGHATLYWYQQILGQGPKLLIQFQNNGVVDDSQLPKDRFSAERLKGVDSTLKIQPAKLEDSAVYLCASSPGTGLYMNTEAFFGQGTRLTVV.

This clone turned up a few times. This chain joins TRBV4-1 and TRBJ1-5, with a tentative D call TRBD1 (6 bases). Germline V lookup: CDR1 MGHRA, CDR2 YSYEKL. Trimming took 1 base from V and 4 from J, leaving 11 bases between them. The CDR3 has 15 residues. CDR3 in DNA: TGCGCCAGCAGCCAAGGCCAGGGGCTTAATCAGCCCCAGCATTTT. Amino acids: CASSQGQGLNQPQHF.

The chain links TRBV11-2 to TRBJ2-5, with unresolved D. Trimming removed 2 bases at V and 2 bases at J, with 0 bases between. Germline-derived CDR1 and CDR2 are SGHAT and FQNNGV. This CDR3 comprises 11 residues. The chain's CDR3 is CASSLQETQYF. CDR3 in DNA: TGTGCCAGCAGCTTACAAGAGACCCAGTACTTC.

The chain has TRBV6-4 and TRBJ2-7, with 7 bases matching TRBD1. The CDR3 has 15 residues. The J segment lost 0 bases and the V segment lost 2 bases, leaving 4 bases of the junction unmatched. Germline V gives CDR1 MRHNA, CDR2 SNTAGT. Here the CDR3 reads CASSDETGSSYEQYF. The CDR3, as DNA: TGTGCCAGCAGTGACGAGACAGGGAGCTCCTACGAGCAGTACTTC.

V usage is TRBV6-5 and J usage is TRBJ2-7, with a weak D call TRBD1 (5 bases). Germline-derived CDR1 and CDR2 are MNHEY and SVGAGI. Deletions cut 5 bases from V and 3 bases from J, with 11 bases between. This CDR3 contains 13 residues. The CDR3 region is CASSQQVLYEQYF. CDR3 bases: TGTGCCAGCAGTCAACAGGTCCTCTACGAGCAGTACTTC.

This clone was counted only a few times. The rearrangement joins TRBV6-2 or TRBV6-3 to TRBJ2-1; 12 positions agree with TRBD2. J gave up 4 bases and V 5 bases, and 6 bases lay outside the gene matches. The germline V gene has CDR1 MNHEY and CDR2 SVGEGT. The CDR3 is 16 amino acids. The DNA of the CDR3 is TGTGCCAGCAGTACCAAACTAGCGGGGGGATACAATGAGCAGTTCTTC. Translated, it gives CASSTKLAGGYNEQFF.

The J gene is TRBJ1-6, the V gene TRBV7-9; 7 bases line up with TRBD1. The CDR3 is made up of 15 amino acids. Germline V gene sequence: CDR1 SEHNR, CDR2 FQNEAQ (reference sequence). The V segment lost 4 bases and the J segment 9 bases; nucleotides outside the gene matches: 9. The CDR3 sequence is CASSSGGTDGSPLHF. DNA of the CDR3: TGTGCCAGCAGCTCGGGCGGGACAGATGGTTCACCCCTCCACTTT.

The genes are TRBV27 and TRBJ2-5, with TRBD2 identical over 8 bases. Germline-derived CDR1 and CDR2 are MNHEY and SMNVEV (reference sequence). V lost 6 bases to trimming and J lost 5 bases; unmatched junction nucleotides: 8. The length of the CDR3 is 14 residues. CDR3 sequence: CASRDGGARETQYF. The CDR3 nucleotides are TGTGCCAGCAGGGACGGGGGGGCGCGGGAGACCCAGTACTTC.

V gene TRBV6-2 or TRBV6-3 combines with J gene TRBJ2-5; the D gene is possibly TRBD1 (6 bases). CDR3 length equals 13 residues. CDR1 is MNHEY and CDR2 is SVGEGT in the germline V gene. The V gene lost 5 bases and the J gene lost 5 bases, with 12 bases spanning the gap. CDR3 sequence (DNA): TGTGCCAGCAGTAAACAGGGACCGGAGACCCAGTACTTC. It specifies CASSKQGPETQYF.

This chain links TRBV27 with TRBJ1-1; D perhaps matches TRBD1 (5 bases). The CDR3 is 15 residues long. Germline lookup yields CDR1 MNHEY and CDR2 SMNVEV (reference sequence). Between the trimmed V and J ends, which lost 6 bases and 3 bases, there was a span of 17 bases. CDR3 in DNA: TGTGCCAGCAGCAAAGGGGAGGGAACGGACACTGAAGCTTTCTTT. Its translation: CASSKGEGTDTEAFF.

The gene calls are TRBV5-6 and TRBJ2-1; TRBD2 matches at 8 bases. From germline, CDR1 is SGHDT and CDR2 YYEEEE. Unmatched junction bases numbered 8, after V lost 0 bases and J lost 9 bases. The CDR3 is made up of 15 amino acids. The CDR3 nucleotides read TGTGCCAGCAGCTTGGGCCCCCGGGGGGGCCGTGAGCAGTTCTTC. Protein product: CASSLGPRGGREQFF.

V usage is TRBV7-6 and J usage is TRBJ2-7, with 9 bases identical to TRBD1. V lost 5 bases and J lost 3; bases outside the gene matches: 5. CDR3 length: 14 residues. Per germline, CDR1 SGHVS and CDR2 FNYEAQ. This chain's CDR3 is CASSRQGGDYEQYF. For the CDR3, the DNA is TGTGCCAGCAGCAGACAGGGGGGGGACTACGAGCAGTACTTC.

The chain has TRBV6-5 and TRBJ1-4, with TRBD1 matching 8 bases. V gave up 5 bases and J gave up 7 bases; unmatched junction bases: 9. Germline loops: CDR1 MNHEY, CDR2 SVGAGI. This CDR3 comprises 15 residues. The CDR3 region has the DNA TGTGCCAGCAGTAGTACAGGGGGAGTAGCTGAAAAACTGTTTTTT. Translated, it gives CASSSTGGVAEKLFF.

J is TRBJ1-2 and V is TRBV6-1; D remains unclear. Trimming removed 3 bases from V and 6 bases from J, with 11 bases in between. Germline-derived CDR1 and CDR2 are MNHNS and SASEGT. The CDR3 extends over 13 amino acids. The CDR3 spells CASSEVAVDGYTF. The CDR3 nucleotides are TGTGCCAGCAGTGAGGTGGCAGTCGATGGCTACACCTTC.

J is TRBJ1-6 and V is TRBV5-1; possibly TRBD1 for D (6 bases). CDR3 length: 14 amino acids. V was cut by 4 bases and J by 12 bases, with 17 bases left in between. Germline V gene lookup returns CDR1 SGHRS and CDR2 YFSETQ. The chain's CDR3 is CASSPGGRRVPLHF. The CDR3 DNA follows: TGCGCCAGCAGCCCTGGGGGCAGGAGGGTACCCCTCCACTTT. Full variable domain (missing parts from reference TRBV5-1 and TRBJ1-6): KAGVTQTPRYLIKTRGQQVTLSCSPISGHRSVSWYQQTPGQGLQFLFEYFSETQRNKGNFPGRFSGRQFSNSRSEMNVSTLELGDSALYLCASSPGGRRVPLHFGNGTRLTVT.

J is TRBJ1-1 and V is TRBV11-3; 7 bases match TRBD1. J was trimmed by 3 bases and V by 1 base; bases with no gene match: 8. In germline, CDR1 is SGHNT, CDR2 YENEEA. The CDR3 spans 16 residues. The CDR3 region has the DNA TGTGCCAGCAGCTTAGGGTCGTCCAGGGGGGACACTGAAGCTTTCTTT. Protein: CASSLGSSRGDTEAFF.

This clone was seen once. The genes are TRBV7-9 and TRBJ2-1, with 10 positions matching TRBD2. After removal of 5 bases from V and 9 bases from J, the junction contained 13 bases not matched to a gene. Germline values: CDR1 SEHNR, CDR2 FQNEAQ (reference sequence). This CDR3 has 16 residues. In DNA, the CDR3 is TGTGCCAGCAGCCCCGCTAGCGGGGGCCCCTTTGGTGAGCAGTTCTTC. Protein product: CASSPASGGPFGEQFF.

This clone has a single count. The chain employs TRBV6-2 or TRBV6-3 and TRBJ2-5; 7 nucleotides agree with TRBD2. The CDR3 has 13 residues. The V gene's germline CDR1 is MNHEY and CDR2 SVGEGT. The ends lost 2 bases at V and 5 bases at J; junction bases unmatched: 2. CDR3 coding DNA: TGTGCCAGCAGTTACGTGGGGGGGGAGACCCAGTACTTC. Its translation: CASSYVGGETQYF.

The rearrangement joins TRBV9 to TRBJ1-4; no clear D gene. This CDR3 comprises 14 residues. Trimming shortened V by 3 bases and J by 8 bases, and 14 bases separated the two germline ends. Germline CDR1 and CDR2: SGDLS and YYNGEE. The CDR3 protein is CASSGAAQAEKLFF. As DNA, the CDR3 is TGTGCCAGCAGCGGGGCGGCTCAAGCGGAAAAACTGTTTTTT.

CDR3 protein: CAWSVVAGGREQFF. CDR3 sequence (DNA): TGTGCCTGGAGTGTGGTAGCGGGGGGGCGTGAGCAGTTCTTC. The V gene is TRBV30, the J gene TRBJ2-1; TRBD2 matches 11 bases. There are 14 residues in the CDR3. Trimming cost V 0 bases and J 9 bases; bases outside gene matches: 4. The germline CDR1 and CDR2 sequences are GTSNPN and SVGIG (reference sequence).

The rearrangement links TRBV7-9 to TRBJ1-6; 7 bases agree with TRBD1. The CDR3 has 15 amino acids. V lost 0 bases to trimming and J lost 9 bases; unmatched junction nucleotides: 5. Per the germline V gene, CDR1 is SEHNR and CDR2 is FQNEAQ (reference sequence). CDR3 bases: TGTGCCAGCAGCTTAGCGCTGCAGGGGGGTTCACCCCTCCACTTT. Translating it yields CASSLALQGGSPLHF.

The V gene is TRBV9, the J gene TRBJ2-2; either TRBD1 or TRBD2 may fit D (7 bases each). Trimming shortened V by 0 bases and J by 3 bases, and 12 bases separated the two germline ends. Germline V gene data show CDR1 as SGDLS and CDR2 as YYNGEE. The CDR3 is made up of 16 amino acids. The DNA for the CDR3 is TGTGCCAGCAGCGTAGTCTCAGGGGGGGACACCGGGGAGCTGTTTTTT. This gives the protein CASSVVSGGDTGELFF. The complete variable domain, with remaining parts taken from reference TRBV9 and TRBJ2-2, reads DSGVTQTPKHLITATGQRVTLRCSPRSGDLSVYWYQQSLDQGLQFLIQYYNGEERAKGNILERFSAQQFPDLHSELNLSSLELGDSALYFCASSVVSGGDTGELFFGEGSRLTVL.

The chain links TRBV30 to TRBJ1-4, with TRBD1 matching over 7 bases. After removal of 0 bases from V and 8 bases from J, the junction contained 21 bases not matched to a gene. This CDR3 is built from 19 residues. In germline, CDR1 is GTSNPN, CDR2 SVGIG (reference sequence). CDR3 sequence reads: CAWSVPEGTASMVVEKLFF. Written as DNA, the CDR3 is TGTGCCTGGAGTGTACCAGAAGGGACAGCGAGTATGGTAGTCGAAAAACTGTTTTTT.

The V and J genes are TRBV5-6 and TRBJ1-1; D ambiguous. This CDR3 spans 13 amino acids. The germline gives CDR1 SGHDT, CDR2 YYEEEE. V dropped 5 bases and J dropped 5 bases, with 13 bases sitting between them. The CDR3 here is CASRIKGRTEAFF. CDR3 DNA: TGTGCCAGCAGAATCAAAGGGCGGACTGAAGCTTTCTTT.

The V call is TRBV4-1, the J call TRBJ2-2; D ambiguous. Germline V CDR1 and CDR2: MGHRA, YSYEKL. The CDR3 spans 16 residues. Trimming cost V 1 base and J 6 bases, with 15 bases left between them. The CDR3 sequence: CASSQVPLGFPGELFF. The CDR3 nucleotides read TGCGCCAGCAGCCAAGTGCCGCTGGGGTTCCCCGGGGAGCTGTTTTTT.

The V call is TRBV7-6, the J call TRBJ1-1, with TRBD1 matching over 8 bases. V was pared by 3 bases and J by 4 bases, with 7 bases of the junction left unmatched. The CDR3 spans 15 residues. Germline V gives CDR1 SGHVS, CDR2 FNYEAQ. The CDR3, as DNA: TGTGCCAGCAGCTTGACAGGGACAGGAGGCACTGAAGCTTTCTTT. Protein sequence: CASSLTGTGGTEAFF.

V gene TRBV2 combines with J gene TRBJ2-4, with 9 bases fitting TRBD1. Per the germline V gene, CDR1 is SNHLY and CDR2 is FYNNEI. This CDR3 has 14 residues. Unmatched junction bases numbered 9, after V lost 6 bases and J lost 9 bases. The CDR3 protein is CASREGQGFGIQYF. Written as DNA, the CDR3 is TGTGCCAGCAGGGAGGGACAGGGATTTGGCATTCAGTACTTC.

This rearrangement joins TRBV24-1 to TRBJ2-1; 10 positions match TRBD1. This CDR3 has 17 residues. Germline V gene sequence: CDR1 KGHDR, CDR2 SFDVKD. V dropped 0 bases and J dropped 1; count of bases not matched to a gene: 2. The CDR3 here is CATSDLVGQGSYNEQFF. The CDR3 DNA sequence: TGTGCCACCAGTGATTTGGTGGGACAGGGGTCCTACAATGAGCAGTTCTTC.

V gene TRBV7-8 combines with J gene TRBJ1-5; TRBD1 matches at 7 bases. V trimming: 0 bases; J trimming: 4 bases; junction bases outside the gene matches: 0. The CDR3 has 14 residues. Germline loops: CDR1 SGHVS, CDR2 FQNEAQ. The CDR3 protein is CASSLATGNQPQHF. Written as DNA, the CDR3 is TGTGCCAGCAGCTTAGCGACAGGGAATCAGCCCCAGCATTTT.